The 12 T cell receptor beta chains in this list originate from one sample, sequenced in a study of blood T cell repertoires in COVID-19 (dated by TCRdb to the early 2020s). The receptor library was made with the immunoSEQ multiplex PCR assay. What TCRdb holds here is the immuneACCESS table cut down to in-frame rearrangements. Part of the clones is not present; checked against another copy, under half of the missing clones reflect an unresolved V gene, and the others are unexplained. The sample records about 88,000 clones, about 88% of which are singletons. The ten largest clones capture 2.9% of the sample. Sequences were obtained from peripheral blood. These receptors were obtained from a woman aged 80 or over with acute or convalescent COVID-19.

The rearrangement uses TRBV30 and TRBJ2-3; 7 positions match TRBD2. CDR1 is GTSNPN and CDR2 is SVGIG in the germline V gene (reference sequence). The junction had 10 bases not matched to a gene; V was cut back by 3 bases and J by 4 bases. The CDR3 loop spans 15 amino acids. CDR3 sequence reads: CAWSGGGPSPDTQYF. In DNA, the CDR3 is TGTGCCTGGAGCGGGGGAGGGCCTTCCCCAGATACGCAGTATTTT.

The V and J genes are TRBV5-1 and TRBJ2-1; 11 nucleotides align to TRBD2. The germline V gene has CDR1 SGHRS and CDR2 YFSETQ. This CDR3 comprises 15 residues. Losses at the gene ends were 0 bases for V and 6 bases for J; bases not matched to a gene: 2. CDR3 coding DNA: TGCGCCAGCAGCTTGGACCTAGCGGGGGGCAATGAGCAGTTCTTC. It codes for CASSLDLAGGNEQFF.

This chain joins TRBV7-8 and TRBJ2-2; TRBD1 is a possible D gene (6 bases). CDR3 size: 15 residues. CDR1 and CDR2 from the germline V gene are SGHVS and FQNEAQ. V was cut by 6 bases and J by 6 bases, with 17 bases left in between. CDR3 sequence reads: CASRIRQGSAGELFF. CDR3 nucleotides: TGTGCCAGCAGAATACGGCAGGGGAGTGCCGGGGAGCTGTTTTTT.

J is TRBJ2-3 and V is TRBV30, with TRBD2 matching 10 bases. This CDR3 contains 14 residues. J lost 2 bases, V lost 7 bases, and 6 bases had no gene match. Germline CDR1 and CDR2: GTSNPN and SVGIG (reference sequence). The CDR3 bases are TGTGCCTCCACCGGGACTAGCGTCACAGATACGCAGTATTTT. Its protein product is CASTGTSVTDTQYF.

The V call is TRBV5-4, the J call TRBJ2-1; 7 bases map to TRBD1. With V trimmed by 4 bases and J by 7 bases, 14 bases remained unmatched. From germline, CDR1 is SGHNT and CDR2 YYREEE (reference sequence). This CDR3 region has 16 residues. CDR3 protein: CASSPHSMTGLNEQFF. CDR3 nucleotide sequence: TGTGCCAGCAGCCCCCATTCCATGACAGGGCTTAATGAGCAGTTCTTC.

This sequence joins TRBV6-2 or TRBV6-3 and TRBJ2-1; 8 bases map to TRBD2. The CDR3 loop spans 14 amino acids. Germline V lookup: CDR1 MNHEY, CDR2 SVGEGT. With 4 bases clipped from V and 7 bases from J, the junction kept 6 bases outside the gene matches. CDR3 sequence (DNA): TGTGCCAGCAGTTTGACTAGCGTGAGAAATGAGCAGTTCTTC. Translated, it gives CASSLTSVRNEQFF.

V gene TRBV9 combines with J gene TRBJ2-1; 13 bases are a match to TRBD2. The V and J ends lost 4 bases and 8 bases, in that order; junction bases with no gene match: 6. This CDR3 has 15 residues. Germline lookup yields CDR1 SGDLS and CDR2 YYNGEE. The CDR3 region is CASSPGTSGNHEQFF. For the CDR3, the DNA is TGTGCCAGCAGCCCAGGGACTAGCGGGAACCATGAGCAGTTCTTC. The full variable domain, with the rest looked up from reference TRBV9 and TRBJ2-1, is DSGVTQTPKHLITATGQRVTLRCSPRSGDLSVYWYQQSLDQGLQFLIQYYNGEERAKGNILERFSAQQFPDLHSELNLSSLELGDSALYFCASSPGTSGNHEQFFGPGTRLTVL.

The rearrangement links TRBV11-2 to TRBJ1-1; D gene ambiguous. The CDR3 is made up of 13 amino acids. Trimming took 5 bases from V and 4 from J, leaving 11 bases between them. Germline CDR1 is SGHAT and CDR2 is FQNNGV. As DNA, the CDR3 is TGTGCCAGCAGCGAGGTACCGACCACTGAAGCTTTCTTT. Translated: CASSEVPTTEAFF.

This clone was observed a handful of times. This chain joins TRBV28 and TRBJ1-3, with D hard to call. The ends were cut back, 4 bases at V and 0 bases at J, with 7 bases in the middle. CDR3 size: 14 residues. Germline V gene sequence: CDR1 MDHEN, CDR2 SYDVKM. The CDR3 reads CASSYSVSGNTIYF. CDR3 DNA sequence: TGTGCCAGCAGTTATTCCGTCTCTGGAAACACCATATATTTT.

This clone was observed a handful of times. V is TRBV28 and J is TRBJ2-3, with 9 bases aligning to TRBD2. The germline V gene encodes CDR1 MDHEN and CDR2 SYDVKM. This CDR3 is built from 16 residues. The V segment lost 5 bases and the J segment 4 bases; nucleotides outside the gene matches: 10. CDR3 nucleotide sequence: TGTGCCAGCAGTAGGCTAGCGGGATGGAGCGCAGATACGCAGTATTTT. It encodes CASSRLAGWSADTQYF.

This chain uses TRBV3-1 (or the pseudogene TRBV3-2) with TRBJ1-2, with 10 bases aligning to TRBD1. With V trimmed by 7 bases and J by 7 bases, 3 bases remained unmatched. Germline V gene sequence: CDR1 LGHDT, CDR2 YNNKEL (reference sequence). The CDR3 has 12 residues. CDR3 region: CASTDRGLGYTF. The DNA for the CDR3 is TGTGCCAGCACAGACAGGGGGCTTGGCTACACCTTC.

The chain combines TRBV11-2 with TRBJ2-2; D is possibly TRBD1 (5 bases). Germline CDR1 is SGHAT and CDR2 is FQNNGV. This CDR3 contains 14 residues. V was clipped by 3 bases and J by 1 base, with 6 bases between them. CDR3 nucleotides: TGTGCCAGCAGCTTTGACAGGAACACCGGGGAGCTGTTTTTT. Its translation is CASSFDRNTGELFF.